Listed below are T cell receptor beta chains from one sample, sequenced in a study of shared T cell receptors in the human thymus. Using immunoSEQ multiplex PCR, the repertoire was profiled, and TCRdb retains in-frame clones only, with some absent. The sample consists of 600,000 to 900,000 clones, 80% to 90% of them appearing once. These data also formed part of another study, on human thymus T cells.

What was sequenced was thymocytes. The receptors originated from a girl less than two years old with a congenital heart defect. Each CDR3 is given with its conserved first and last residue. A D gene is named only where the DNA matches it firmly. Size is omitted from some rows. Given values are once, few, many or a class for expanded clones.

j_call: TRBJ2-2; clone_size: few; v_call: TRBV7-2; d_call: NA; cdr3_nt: TGTGCCAGCAGCCCCCCGGAGGGGAAGGGTCGTGCGAACACCGGGGAGCTGTTTTTT; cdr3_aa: CASSPPEGKGRANTGELFF
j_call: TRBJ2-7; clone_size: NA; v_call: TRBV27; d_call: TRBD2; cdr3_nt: TGTGCCAGCAGTCCGATACGACTAGCGGGGGGGCAATACGAGCAGTACTTC; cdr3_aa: CASSPIRLAGGQYEQYF
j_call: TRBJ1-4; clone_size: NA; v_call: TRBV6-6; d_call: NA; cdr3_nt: TGTGCCAGCAGCCCCGAGATTGCAACTAATGAAAAACTGTTTTTT; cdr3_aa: CASSPEIATNEKLFF
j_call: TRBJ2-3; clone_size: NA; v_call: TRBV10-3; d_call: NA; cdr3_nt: TGTGCCATCAGTGCTTTGCAGGGGAATCTAGTGGATACGCAGTATTTT; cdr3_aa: CAISALQGNLVDTQYF
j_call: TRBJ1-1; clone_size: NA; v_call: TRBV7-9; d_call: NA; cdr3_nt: TGTGCCAGCAGCTCACTCCGGGAGGGCGTAAACACTGAAGCTTTCTTT; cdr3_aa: CASSSLREGVNTEAFF
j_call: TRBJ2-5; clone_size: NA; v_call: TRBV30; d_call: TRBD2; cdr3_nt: TGTGCCTGGACAACCACGGGGGGACAAGAGACCCAGTACTTC; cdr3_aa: CAWTTTGGQETQYF
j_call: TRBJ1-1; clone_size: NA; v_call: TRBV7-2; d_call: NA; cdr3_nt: TGTGCCAGCAGCGCCGGCGGGGGGATGAACACTGAAGCTTTCTTT; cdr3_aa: CASSAGGGMNTEAFF
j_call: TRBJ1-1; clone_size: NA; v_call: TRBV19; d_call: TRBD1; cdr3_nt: TGTGCCAGTAGTAGAGGACAGGATGAAGCTTTCTTT; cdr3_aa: CASSRGQDEAFF
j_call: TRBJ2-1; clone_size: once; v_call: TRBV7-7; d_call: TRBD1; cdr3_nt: TGTGCTAGCAGCTTAAACAGGGGTAATGAGCAGTTCTTC; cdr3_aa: CASSLNRGNEQFF
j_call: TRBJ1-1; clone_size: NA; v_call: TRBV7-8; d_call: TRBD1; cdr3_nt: TGTGCCAGCAGAGCAGCGCCAGGACAGGTCATGAACACTGAAGCTTTCTTT; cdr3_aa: CASRAAPGQVMNTEAFF
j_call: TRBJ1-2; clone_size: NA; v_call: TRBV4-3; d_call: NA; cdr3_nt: TGCGCCAGCAGCCAAGTAGGAACAGGGAGATCCTATGGCTACACCTTC; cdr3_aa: CASSQVGTGRSYGYTF
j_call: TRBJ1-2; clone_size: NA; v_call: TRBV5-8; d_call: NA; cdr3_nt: TGTGCCAGCAGCTTGGACGGTGTTACTAACTATGGCTACACCTTC; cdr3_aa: CASSLDGVTNYGYTF
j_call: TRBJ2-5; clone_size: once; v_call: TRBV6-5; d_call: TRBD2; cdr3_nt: TGTGCCAGCGGCCTAGCGGCGGAGACCCAGTACTTC; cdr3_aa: CASGLAAETQYF
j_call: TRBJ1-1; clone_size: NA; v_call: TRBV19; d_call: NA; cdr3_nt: TGTGCCAGTAATCCTGGGGGGGTGGACCTTCAAGCTTTCTTT; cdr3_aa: CASNPGGVDLQAFF
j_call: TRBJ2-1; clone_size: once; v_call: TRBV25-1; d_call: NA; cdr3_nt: TGTGCCAGCAGTGCCAGGGCCAACAATGAGCAGTTCTTC; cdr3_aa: CASSARANNEQFF
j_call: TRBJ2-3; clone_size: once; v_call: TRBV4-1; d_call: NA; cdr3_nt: TGCGCCAGCAGCTCGGGACTCCTTTCAGATACGCAGTATTTT; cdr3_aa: CASSSGLLSDTQYF
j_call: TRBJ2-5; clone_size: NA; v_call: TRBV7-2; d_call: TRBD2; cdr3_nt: TGTGCCAGCAGCTCCCCTCGACTAGCGACGTACCAAGAGACCCAGTACTTC; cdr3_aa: CASSSPRLATYQETQYF
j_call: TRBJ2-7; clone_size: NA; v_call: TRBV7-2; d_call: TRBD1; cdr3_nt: TGTGCCAGCAGCTTAGGACCCCGGGACAGGGCCTACGAGCAGTACTTC; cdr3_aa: CASSLGPRDRAYEQYF
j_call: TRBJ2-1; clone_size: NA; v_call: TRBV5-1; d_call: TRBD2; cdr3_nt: TGCGCCAGCAGCTTTCTTCTAGCGGTCAATGAGCAGTTCTTC; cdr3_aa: CASSFLLAVNEQFF
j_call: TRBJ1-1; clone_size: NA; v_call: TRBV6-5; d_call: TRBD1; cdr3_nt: TGTGCCAGCAGTCCGGCGACAGGGAGGACTGAAGCTTTCTTT; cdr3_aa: CASSPATGRTEAFF
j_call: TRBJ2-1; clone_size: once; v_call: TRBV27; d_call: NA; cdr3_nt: TGTGCCAGCAGTTTGCAAGCGAGGAGCTCCTACAATGAGCAGTTCTTC; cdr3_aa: CASSLQARSSYNEQFF
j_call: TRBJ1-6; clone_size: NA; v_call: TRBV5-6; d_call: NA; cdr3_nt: TGTGCCAGCAGCTTGGCCGCGGGGCACCTTAGCTCCTATAATTCACCCCTCCACTTT; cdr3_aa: CASSLAAGHLSSYNSPLHF
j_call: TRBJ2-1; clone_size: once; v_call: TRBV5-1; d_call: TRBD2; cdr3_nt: TGCGCCAGCAGTTATCCGGGGGGGGGCAATGAGCAGTTCTTC; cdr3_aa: CASSYPGGGNEQFF
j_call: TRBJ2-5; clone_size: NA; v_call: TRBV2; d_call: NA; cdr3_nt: TGTGCCAGCAGTTTGACTGAGACAGGGGAGGGAGAGACCCAGTACTTC; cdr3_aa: CASSLTETGEGETQYF
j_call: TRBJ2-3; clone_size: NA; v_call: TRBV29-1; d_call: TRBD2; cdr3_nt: TGCAGCGGAGGAGAGACCCGGTGGGGACTAGGGAGCACAGATACGCAGTATTTT; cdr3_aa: CSGGETRWGLGSTDTQYF
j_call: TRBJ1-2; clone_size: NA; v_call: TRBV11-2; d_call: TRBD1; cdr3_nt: TGTGCCAGCAGCCCATATCAGGGGGCCCCTTACTATGGCTACACCTTC; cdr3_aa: CASSPYQGAPYYGYTF
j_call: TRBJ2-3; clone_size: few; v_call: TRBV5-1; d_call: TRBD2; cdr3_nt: TGCGCCAGCAGCTTGGTTAGCGGGGACACAGATACGCAGTATTTT; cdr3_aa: CASSLVSGDTDTQYF
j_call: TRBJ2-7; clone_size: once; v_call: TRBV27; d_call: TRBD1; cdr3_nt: TGTGCCAGCAGTCGACAGGGATACGAGCAGTACTTC; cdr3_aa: CASSRQGYEQYF
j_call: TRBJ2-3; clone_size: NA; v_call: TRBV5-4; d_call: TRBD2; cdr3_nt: TGTGCCAGCAGCCCCCCTCCGAAGGCTGCGGGGGGGCCGGGTACGCAGTATTTT; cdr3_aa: CASSPPPKAAGGPGTQYF
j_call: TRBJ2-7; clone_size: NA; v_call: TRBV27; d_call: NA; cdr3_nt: TGTGCCAGCAGTAGGAACGGGGTTTCCTACGAGCAGTACTTC; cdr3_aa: CASSRNGVSYEQYF
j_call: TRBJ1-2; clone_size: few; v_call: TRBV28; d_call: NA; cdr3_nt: TGTGCCAGCAGTTTAATTGGCCAACGGACAGCAAACTATGGCTACACCTTC; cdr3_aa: CASSLIGQRTANYGYTF
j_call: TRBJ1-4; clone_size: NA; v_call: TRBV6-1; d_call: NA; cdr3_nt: TGTGCCAGCAGTGGGGCAATACGTGAAAAACTGTTTTTT; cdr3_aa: CASSGAIREKLFF
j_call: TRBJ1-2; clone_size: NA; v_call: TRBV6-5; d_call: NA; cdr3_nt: TGTGCCAGCAGATCACGCTCACAGGGAGGCTACACCTTC; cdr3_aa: CASRSRSQGGYTF
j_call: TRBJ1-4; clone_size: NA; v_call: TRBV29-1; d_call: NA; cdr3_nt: TGCAGCTTAAGGGCCGAGGAGGGGGAAAAACTGTTTTTT; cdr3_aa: CSLRAEEGEKLFF
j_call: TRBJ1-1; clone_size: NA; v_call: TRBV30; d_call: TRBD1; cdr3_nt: TGTGCCTGGAGACGAGCTGACCTGAAAGACAGGGCCACTGAAGCTTTCTTT; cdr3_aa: CAWRRADLKDRATEAFF
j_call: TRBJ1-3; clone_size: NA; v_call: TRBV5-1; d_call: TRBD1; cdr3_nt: TGCGCCAGCAGCTTGTCGACAGGGGGCTCTGGAAACACCATATATTTT; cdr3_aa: CASSLSTGGSGNTIYF
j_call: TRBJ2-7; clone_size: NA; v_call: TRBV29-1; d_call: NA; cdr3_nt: TGCAGCGTTTCCCCCCCCGGGACTTACTACGAGCAGTACTTC; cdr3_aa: CSVSPPGTYYEQYF
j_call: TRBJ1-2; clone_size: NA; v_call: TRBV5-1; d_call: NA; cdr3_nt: TGCGCCAGCAGCTTGACTGGGGCTCAGTATGGCTACACCTTC; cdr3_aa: CASSLTGAQYGYTF